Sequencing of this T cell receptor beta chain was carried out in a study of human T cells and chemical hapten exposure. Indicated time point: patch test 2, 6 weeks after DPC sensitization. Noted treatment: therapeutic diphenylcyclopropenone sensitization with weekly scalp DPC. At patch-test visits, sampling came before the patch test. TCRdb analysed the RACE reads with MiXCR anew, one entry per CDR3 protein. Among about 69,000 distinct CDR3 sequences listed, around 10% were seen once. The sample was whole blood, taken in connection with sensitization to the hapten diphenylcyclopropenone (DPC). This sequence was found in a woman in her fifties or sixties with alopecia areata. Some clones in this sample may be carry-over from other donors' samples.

The CDR3 nucleotides are TGTGCCAGCAGTAGGCCTAGCTCCTACGAGCAGTACTTC. Its protein product is CASSRPSSYEQYF. The chain joins TRBV25-1 to TRBJ2-7, with D unresolved. Germline loops: CDR1 MGHDK, CDR2 SYGVNS. The CDR3 has 13 amino acids. V was clipped by 5 bases and J by 0 bases, with 8 bases between them.